This T cell receptor beta chain was sequenced in a study of Ad26.COV2.S vaccination and SARS-CoV-2 variants. Study at large: Ad26.COV2.S, an intramuscular injection, was given once or twice 56 days apart.

Concerning this clone: Antigen: not known.

Treatment denoted: some 20 received Ad26.COV2.S at low or high dose, single or two shots; about 5 received placebo; per-sample allocation not given. Vaccine and placebo recipients were sampled on day 63 after the first injection. Ad26 vector vaccine expressed Wuhan-strain SARS-CoV-2 spike. The method was immunoSEQ multiplex PCR; TCRdb's version includes in-frame clones alone and lacks a portion of them. Here the sample spans approximately 360,000 clones, approximately 83% being singletons. Trimming pared 4 bases from V and 7 bases from J, leaving 13 bases between. There are 13 residues in the CDR3. Germline V gene data show CDR1 as LNHDA and CDR2 as SQIVND (reference sequence). Study-level findings and limits: Analyses that measured TCR breadth and depth may have underestimated total T cell responses. Reportedly, after vaccination the spike-specific CD8+ and CD4+ T cell responses displayed substantial breadth.

The V gene is TRBV19, the J gene TRBJ1-1; no firm D call. The clonotype originates from a person aged 18-60 years who received the Ad26.COV2.S COVID-19 vaccine or a placebo. This specimen consisted of peripheral blood, obtained in a trial of Ad26.COV2.S vaccine versus placebo. The CDR3 loop is CASSNQAGYEAFF. CDR3 DNA: TGTGCCAGTAGTAATCAGGCCGGGTATGAAGCTTTCTTT.